What follows are 28 T cell receptor beta chains derived from one specimen sequenced in a study of cytomegalovirus exposure and HLA in healthy donors. 13 Jbeta primers and 60 Vbeta primers were used for the PCR. The data were produced by immunoSEQ multiplex PCR, yet TCRdb's version contains in-frame clones alone and is incomplete. In total, the table holds roughly 120,000 clones. Source material: PBMCs. These receptors all stem from a man younger than 35 in good health and CMV-seronegative.

The chain joins TRBV6-5 to TRBJ2-7, with 9 bases matching TRBD1. The J segment lost 6 bases and the V segment lost 3 bases, leaving 12 bases of the junction unmatched. The CDR3 loop spans 16 amino acids. Germline CDR1 reads MNHEY; CDR2 reads SVGAGI. This CDR3 reads CASSYSSGTGLSEQYF. DNA for the CDR3: TGTGCCAGCAGTTATTCGTCCGGGACAGGGTTGAGCGAGCAGTACTTC.

The rearrangement joins TRBV30 to TRBJ1-1; D call uncertain. CDR3 length: 13 residues. V lost 4 bases and J 2 bases, leaving 11 bases between the germline ends. CDR1 is GTSNPN, CDR2 SVGIG, per germline (reference sequence). The CDR3 here is CAWKWQINTEAFF. The CDR3 DNA reads as TGTGCCTGGAAGTGGCAGATAAACACTGAAGCTTTCTTT. Complete variable domain (other parts from reference TRBV30 and TRBJ1-1): SQTIHQWPATLVQPVGSPLSLECTVEGTSNPNLYWYRQAAGRGLQLLFYSVGIGQISSEVPQNLSASRPQDRQFILSSKKLLLSDSGFYLCAWKWQINTEAFFGQGTRLTVV.

The rearrangement uses TRBV4-1 and TRBJ2-7, with 10 bases fitting TRBD1. From germline, CDR1 is MGHRA and CDR2 YSYEKL. The J segment lost 7 bases and the V segment lost 6 bases, leaving 3 bases of the junction unmatched. CDR3 length: 12 residues. As DNA, the CDR3 is TGCGCCAGCAGGGGGGACAGGGGAGAGCAGTACTTC. Amino acid sequence: CASRGDRGEQYF.

The chain employs TRBV6-1 and TRBJ1-5; tentatively, D is TRBD1 (5 bases). V lost 4 bases, J lost 6 bases, and 13 bases lay in between. Germline V gene sequence: CDR1 MNHNS, CDR2 SASEGT. The CDR3 consists of 14 residues. In DNA, the CDR3 is TGTGCCAGCAGTGGCCCAGGGTGGGGTCAGCCCCAGCATTTT. Translated, it gives CASSGPGWGQPQHF.

The V call is TRBV9, the J call TRBJ2-7; possibly TRBD2 for D (5 bases). Between the trimmed V and J ends, which lost 1 base and 2 bases, there was a span of 13 bases. Per germline, CDR1 SGDLS and CDR2 YYNGEE. This CDR3 is built from 15 residues. As DNA, the CDR3 is TGTGCCAGCAGCGTACAGCCTTCGGGGACCTACGAGCAGTACTTC. Its protein product is CASSVQPSGTYEQYF.

The chain combines TRBV29-1 with TRBJ1-1; TRBD1 agrees at 9 bases. Looked up from germline, CDR1 is SQVTM and CDR2 is ANQGSEA. This CDR3 is built from 13 residues. Trimming removed 5 bases from V and 4 bases from J; junction bases left unmatched: 5. As DNA, the CDR3 is TGCAGCGTTTCGGACAGGGGAGGCACTGAAGCTTTCTTT. Translated, it gives CSVSDRGGTEAFF.

This chain connects TRBV10-2 to TRBJ2-3, with TRBD2 matching 14 bases. This CDR3 is built from 16 residues. The germline gives CDR1 WSHSY, CDR2 SAAADI. V trimming: 6 bases; J trimming: 7 bases; junction bases outside the gene matches: 9. The CDR3 here is CASRHRTSGRPHTQYF. The DNA for the CDR3 is TGCGCCAGCAGGCACCGGACTAGCGGGAGGCCGCATACGCAGTATTTT.

CDR3 protein: CASSGMNTEAFF. In nucleotides, the CDR3 is TGTGCCAGCAGTGGCATGAACACTGAAGCTTTCTTT. This rearrangement joins TRBV7-9 to TRBJ1-1; no reliable D call. The germline gives CDR1 SEHNR, CDR2 FQNEAQ (reference sequence). This CDR3 spans 12 amino acids. V gave up 6 bases and J gave up 0 bases, with 5 bases separating them.

Details on this clone: This same CDR3 is encoded by further DNA sequences in the sample. This chain links TRBV9 with TRBJ1-2; D is possibly TRBD1 (6 bases). Looked up from germline, CDR1 is SGDLS and CDR2 is YYNGEE. V lost 0 bases, J lost 4 bases, and 7 bases lay in between. This CDR3 is 13 amino acids long. This CDR3 is CASSVATGYGYTF. CDR3 bases: TGTGCCAGCAGCGTAGCGACAGGCTATGGCTACACCTTC. Filled out from reference TRBV9 and TRBJ1-2, the complete variable domain reads DSGVTQTPKHLITATGQRVTLRCSPRSGDLSVYWYQQSLDQGLQFLIQYYNGEERAKGNILERFSAQQFPDLHSELNLSSLELGDSALYFCASSVATGYGYTFGSGTRLTVV.

The V gene is TRBV5-1, the J gene TRBJ2-5; 7 bases match TRBD2. Germline V gives CDR1 SGHRS, CDR2 YFSETQ. This CDR3 comprises 15 residues. After removal of 2 bases from V and 1 base from J, the junction contained 5 bases not matched to a gene. CDR3 in DNA: TGCGCCAGCAGCTTCAGGGAGGGGAGCCAAGAGACCCAGTACTTC. Translating gives CASSFREGSQETQYF.

This chain connects TRBV6-1 to TRBJ1-2; TRBD1 agrees at 7 bases. J lost 8 bases, V lost 4 bases, and 13 bases had no gene match. The CDR3 spans 15 residues. Germline V CDR1 and CDR2: MNHNS, SASEGT. This CDR3 reads CASSAGGDSSSGYTF. In DNA form, the CDR3 reads TGTGCCAGCAGTGCGGGCGGGGACAGTAGCAGCGGCTACACCTTC.

V is TRBV2 and J is TRBJ1-2, with a tentative D call TRBD1 (5 bases). This CDR3 comprises 13 residues. CDR1 SNHLY and CDR2 FYNNEI come from the germline V gene. Trimming removed 6 bases at V and 6 bases at J, with 14 bases between. The CDR3 DNA reads TGTGCCAGCAGAGGGGATCAAAGGGATGGCTACACCTTC. Translating it yields CASRGDQRDGYTF.

This chain connects TRBV15 to TRBJ2-7, with TRBD2 identical over 11 bases. V shed 0 bases and J 4 bases; nucleotides not matched to a gene: 2. CDR1 is LNHNV, CDR2 YYDKDF, per germline (reference sequence). The CDR3 extends over 15 amino acids. The DNA of the CDR3 is TGTGCCACCAGCAGAGAACTAGCGGGGGCATACGAGCAGTACTTC. As protein: CATSRELAGAYEQYF.

The chain recombines TRBV2 with TRBJ2-7; a possible D gene is TRBD1 (5 bases). The germline gives CDR1 SNHLY, CDR2 FYNNEI. V lost 6 bases and J 2 bases, leaving 20 bases between the germline ends. The CDR3 contains 16 residues. The CDR3 bases are TGTGCCAGCAGGGCCCAACAGGACCGTCTTACCTACGAGCAGTACTTC. This encodes CASRAQQDRLTYEQYF.

The CDR3 bases are TGTGCCAGCCCAAGGTCCTACAGAGTATACGAGCAGTACTTC. Protein product: CASPRSYRVYEQYF. The chain uses TRBV25-1 and TRBJ2-7, with unresolved D. The V and J ends lost 8 bases and 4 bases respectively, with 18 bases between them. CDR1 is MGHDK and CDR2 is SYGVNS in the germline V gene. The CDR3 totals 14 residues.

The chain is built from TRBV5-1 and TRBJ2-2; D is perhaps TRBD1 (6 bases). Trimming removed 3 bases from V and 4 bases from J, with 10 bases in between. CDR1 SGHRS and CDR2 YFSETQ come from the germline V gene. This CDR3 comprises 14 residues. DNA of the CDR3: TGCGCCAGCAGCTCAGGACAGATCACCGGGGAGCTGTTTTTT. This translates into CASSSGQITGELFF.

V is TRBV28 and J is TRBJ1-1, with no clear D. Trimming pared 7 bases from V and 5 bases from J, leaving 17 bases between. The germline CDR1 and CDR2 sequences are MDHEN and SYDVKM. This CDR3 comprises 14 residues. For the CDR3, the DNA is TGTGCCAGCACCATAAGGGAGACCCAAACTGAAGCTTTCTTT. It codes for CASTIRETQTEAFF.

This CDR3 reads CASSQDGATSSYNEQFF. Here the CDR3 DNA reads TGTGCCAGCAGCCAAGATGGTGCGACTAGCTCCTACAATGAGCAGTTCTTC. The chain has TRBV4-2 and TRBJ2-1; possibly TRBD2 for D (6 bases). CDR3 length: 17 amino acids. Trimming shortened V by 0 bases and J by 0 bases, and 12 bases separated the two germline ends. Germline V gene data show CDR1 as LGHNA and CDR2 as YNFKEQ.

The chain employs TRBV6-6 and TRBJ2-3; D unresolved. V shed 0 bases and J shed 8 bases, with 6 bases lying between them. The CDR3 consists of 12 residues. The germline V gene has CDR1 MNHNY and CDR2 SVGAGI (reference sequence). The CDR3: CASSYSSGTQYF. The CDR3 nucleotides read TGTGCCAGCAGTTACTCCTCGGGTACGCAGTATTTT.

The chain joins TRBV2 to TRBJ1-2, with TRBD1 identical over 9 bases. This CDR3 has 14 amino acids. After removal of 8 bases from V and 5 bases from J, the junction contained 9 bases not matched to a gene. Germline lookup yields CDR1 SNHLY and CDR2 FYNNEI. The CDR3 spells CASGTGPMTYGYTF. The CDR3 bases are TGTGCCAGCGGGACAGGGCCCATGACTTATGGCTACACCTTC.

CDR3 protein: CASSINRPGTYEQYF. The CDR3 DNA sequence: TGTGCCAGTAGTATTAATAGGCCGGGGACCTACGAGCAGTACTTC. This sequence joins TRBV19 and TRBJ2-7, with a tentative D call TRBD2 (5 bases). Trimming cost V 3 bases and J 2 bases, with 14 bases left between them. CDR1 and CDR2 from the germline V gene are LNHDA and SQIVND (reference sequence). The CDR3 sequence is 15 residues long.

This chain joins TRBV7-9 and TRBJ2-7; D possibly corresponds to TRBD1 (6 bases). This CDR3 has 17 residues. The germline V and J ends were trimmed by 6 bases and 2 bases, with 23 bases remaining between them. CDR1 is SEHNR, CDR2 FQNEAQ, per germline (reference sequence). The chain's CDR3 is CASSYRGGQGNPYEQYF. CDR3 sequence (DNA): TGTGCCAGCAGTTACAGAGGTGGGCAGGGGAACCCCTACGAGCAGTACTTC. Drawing the rest from reference TRBV7-9 and TRBJ2-7, the complete variable domain is DTGVSQNPRHKITKRGQNVTFRCDPISEHNRLYWYRQTLGQGPEFLTYFQNEAQLEKSRLLSDRFSAERPKGSFSTLEIQRTEQGDSAMYLCASSYRGGQGNPYEQYFGPGTRLTVT.

The chain carries TRBV2 and TRBJ2-1; TRBD2 is a possible D gene (6 bases). V lost 1 base, J lost 6 bases, and 13 bases lay in between. The V gene's germline CDR1 is SNHLY and CDR2 FYNNEI. CDR3 length: 15 amino acids. The CDR3 loop is CASSEVLWGGNEQFF. As DNA, the CDR3 is TGTGCCAGCAGTGAAGTTCTATGGGGAGGCAATGAGCAGTTCTTC.

The chain has TRBV28 and TRBJ1-3; a possible D gene is TRBD1 (5 bases). CDR1 MDHEN and CDR2 SYDVKM come from the germline V gene. The CDR3 loop spans 16 amino acids. Trimming took 2 bases from V and 7 from J, leaving 18 bases between them. The CDR3 region is CASSLSSGGWGNTIYF. DNA of the CDR3: TGTGCCAGCAGTTTAAGCTCGGGGGGATGGGGGAACACCATATATTTT.

This chain uses TRBV7-9 with TRBJ1-6; D perhaps matches TRBD1 (5 bases). Germline V gene lookup returns CDR1 SEHNR and CDR2 FQNEAQ (reference sequence). V lost 4 bases and J lost 8, with 12 bases in between. This CDR3 has 14 amino acids. The CDR3 reads CASSSRGEDSPLHF. CDR3 sequence (DNA): TGTGCCAGCAGCTCAAGGGGTGAGGATTCACCCCTCCACTTT.

The chain uses TRBV19 and TRBJ1-1, with TRBD1 identical over 10 bases. The CDR3 extends over 16 amino acids. Germline V gene sequence: CDR1 LNHDA, CDR2 SQIVND (reference sequence). V was clipped by 6 bases and J by 4 bases; unmatched bases: 11. DNA for the CDR3: TGTGCCAGTAGGGCCCCCGGGACAGGGGAAGGCACTGAAGCTTTCTTT. The encoded protein is CASRAPGTGEGTEAFF.

This chain links TRBV29-1 with TRBJ1-2; a weak D match, TRBD1 (5 bases). This CDR3 is 14 amino acids long. V was clipped by 6 bases and J by 4 bases, with 18 bases between them. Germline CDR1 SQVTM, CDR2 ANQGSEA. CDR3 residues: CSVEPPGSGYGYTF. Here the CDR3 DNA reads TGCAGCGTCGAGCCCCCAGGGTCAGGCTATGGCTACACCTTC.

CDR3 sequence: CASRDSLPYEQYF. CDR3 nucleotides: TGCGCCAGCAGGGACAGCTTACCCTACGAGCAGTACTTC. The chain combines TRBV10-2 with TRBJ2-7, with D maybe TRBD1 (6 bases). Germline V CDR1 and CDR2: WSHSY, SAAADI. This CDR3 has 13 amino acids. V lost 6 bases, J lost 2 bases, and 11 bases lay in between.